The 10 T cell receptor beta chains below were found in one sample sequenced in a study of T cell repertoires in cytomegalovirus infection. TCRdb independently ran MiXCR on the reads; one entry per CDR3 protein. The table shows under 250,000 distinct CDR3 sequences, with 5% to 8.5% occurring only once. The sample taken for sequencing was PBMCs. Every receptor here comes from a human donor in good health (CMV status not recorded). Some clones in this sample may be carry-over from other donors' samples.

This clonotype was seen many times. The CDR3 loop is CASSQRSGGADTQYF. CDR3 DNA: TGTGCCAGCAGCCAACGAAGCGGGGGGGCGGATACGCAGTATTTT. The V call is TRBV14, the J call TRBJ2-3, with 10 positions matching TRBD2. The CDR3 extends over 15 amino acids. V lost 2 bases, J lost 6 bases, and 5 bases stayed unmatched. CDR1 SGHDN and CDR2 FVKESK come from the germline V gene. The entire variable domain, with the rest obtained from reference TRBV14 and TRBJ2-3, is as follows: EAGVTQFPSHSVIEKGQTVTLRCDPISGHDNLYWYRRVMGKEIKFLLHFVKESKQDESGMPNNRFLAERTGGTYSTLKVQPAELEDSGVYFCASSQRSGGADTQYFGPGTRLTVL.

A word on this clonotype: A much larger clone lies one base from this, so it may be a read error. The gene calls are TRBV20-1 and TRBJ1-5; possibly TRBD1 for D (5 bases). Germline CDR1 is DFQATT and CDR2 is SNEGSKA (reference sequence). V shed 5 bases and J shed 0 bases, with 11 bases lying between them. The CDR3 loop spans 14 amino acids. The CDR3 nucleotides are TGCAGTGCTCGGGACGCTCATAGCAATCAGCCCCAGCATTTT. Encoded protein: CSARDAHSNQPQHF.

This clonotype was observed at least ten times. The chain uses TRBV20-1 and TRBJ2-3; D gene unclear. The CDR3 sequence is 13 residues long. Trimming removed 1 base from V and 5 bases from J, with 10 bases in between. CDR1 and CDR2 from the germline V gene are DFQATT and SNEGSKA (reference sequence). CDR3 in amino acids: CSARGRFVDTQYF. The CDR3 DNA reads TGCAGTGCTAGAGGGCGCTTCGTAGATACGCAGTATTTT.

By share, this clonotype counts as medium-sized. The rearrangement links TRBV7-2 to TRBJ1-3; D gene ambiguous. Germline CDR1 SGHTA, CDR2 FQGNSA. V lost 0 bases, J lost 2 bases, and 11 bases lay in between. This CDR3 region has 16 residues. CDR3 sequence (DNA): TGTGCCAGCAGCTTAGCCCCCCCGGCAGCTGGAAACACCATATATTTT. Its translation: CASSLAPPAAGNTIYF.

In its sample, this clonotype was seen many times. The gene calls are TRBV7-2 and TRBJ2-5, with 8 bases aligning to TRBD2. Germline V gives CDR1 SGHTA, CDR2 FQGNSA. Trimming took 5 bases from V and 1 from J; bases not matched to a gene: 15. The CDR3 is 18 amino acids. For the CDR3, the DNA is TGTGCCAGCAGCCCATTCCAGTGGCTGGCGGGGGGCCAAGAGACCCAGTACTTC. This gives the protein CASSPFQWLAGGQETQYF.

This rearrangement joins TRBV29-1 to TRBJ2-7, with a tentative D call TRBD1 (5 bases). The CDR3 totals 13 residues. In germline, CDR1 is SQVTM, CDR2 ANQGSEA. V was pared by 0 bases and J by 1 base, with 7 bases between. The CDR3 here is CSVEDQGSYEQYF. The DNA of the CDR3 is TGCAGCGTTGAAGACCAGGGTTCCTACGAGCAGTACTTC.

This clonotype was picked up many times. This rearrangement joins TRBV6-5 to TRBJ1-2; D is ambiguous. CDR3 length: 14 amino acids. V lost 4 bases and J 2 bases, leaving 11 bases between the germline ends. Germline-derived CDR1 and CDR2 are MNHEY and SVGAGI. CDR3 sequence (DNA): TGTGCCAGCAGTTCCCCAGGAGGGAACTATGGCTACACCTTC. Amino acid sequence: CASSSPGGNYGYTF.

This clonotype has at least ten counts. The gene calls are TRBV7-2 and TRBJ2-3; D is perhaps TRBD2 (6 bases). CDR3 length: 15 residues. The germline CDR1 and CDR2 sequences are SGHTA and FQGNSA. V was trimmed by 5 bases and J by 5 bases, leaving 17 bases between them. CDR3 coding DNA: TGTGCCAGCAGCCCGACCGGGACTGGGGGAGATACGCAGTATTTT. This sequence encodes CASSPTGTGGDTQYF.

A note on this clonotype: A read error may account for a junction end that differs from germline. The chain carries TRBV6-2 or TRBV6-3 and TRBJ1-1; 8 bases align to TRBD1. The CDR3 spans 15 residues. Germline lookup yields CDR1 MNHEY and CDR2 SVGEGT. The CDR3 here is CASRHSRQGNTESFF. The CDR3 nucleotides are TGTGCCAGCAGGCACTCACGACAGGGGAACACTGAATCTTTCTTT.

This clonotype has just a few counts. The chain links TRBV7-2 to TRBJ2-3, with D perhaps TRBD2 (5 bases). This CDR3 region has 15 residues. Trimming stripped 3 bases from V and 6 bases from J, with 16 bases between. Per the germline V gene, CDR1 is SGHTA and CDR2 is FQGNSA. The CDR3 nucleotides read TGTGCCAGCAGCTTGGAGGCACCGCTCAAGGATACGCAGTATTTT. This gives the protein CASSLEAPLKDTQYF.